This T cell receptor (beta chain) was identified during a study of cytomegalovirus exposure and HLA in healthy donors. V shed 2 bases, J shed 1 base, and the junction held 5 bases outside the gene matches. Germline assignment: CDR1 LGHNA and CDR2 YSLEER. The CDR3 covers 16 residues. PCR involved 60 Vbeta and 13 Jbeta primers. Profiled with immunoSEQ multiplex PCR; TCRdb holds only in-frame clones, not every one. The sample contains 130,000 to 150,000 clones, just under 75% of which appear only once. The sequence came from a woman aged 18-29 years in good health and CMV-seronegative. Input material: PBMCs. This chain connects TRBV4-3 to TRBJ2-5; 9 bases match TRBD2. Written as DNA, the CDR3 is TGCGCCAGCAGCCAATCTTTTAGCGGGAGCCAAGAGACCCAGTACTTC. Its translation is CASSQSFSGSQETQYF.